Following are 21 T cell receptor beta chains from one sample sequenced in a study of resident and recirculating memory T cells in vitiligo. Only in-frame clones appear in the TCRdb table, and some are missing; sequencing was by immunoSEQ multiplex PCR. Here the sample spans 70,000 to 75,000 clones, 80% to 95% being singletons. Sequencing was performed on blood. The receptors shown here come from a male donor with vitiligo.

The chain carries TRBV19 and TRBJ1-6, with D possibly TRBD1 on 6 matching bases. The V end lost 5 bases, the J end lost 9 bases, and 17 bases lay between the germline ends. Germline V gene data show CDR1 as LNHDA and CDR2 as SQIVND (reference sequence). There are 15 residues in the CDR3. This CDR3 reads CASSPRTAGASPLHF. The CDR3 bases are TGTGCCAGTAGTCCCCGGACAGCAGGAGCTTCACCCCTCCACTTT.

The genes are TRBV6-6 and TRBJ2-2, with D unclear. V was cut by 3 bases and J by 6 bases, with 5 bases left in between. Germline CDR1 reads MNHNY; CDR2 reads SVGAGI (reference sequence). This CDR3 is 12 amino acids long. CDR3 in DNA: TGTGCCAGCAGTTATCCTCCCGGGGAGCTGTTTTTT. It specifies CASSYPPGELFF.

This clone was found once. J is TRBJ1-2 and V is TRBV29-1; possibly TRBD1 for D (6 bases). Germline V gene sequence: CDR1 SQVTM, CDR2 ANQGSEA. This CDR3 region has 12 residues. V shed 7 bases and J shed 6 bases, with 15 bases lying between them. CDR3 sequence reads: CSARVYRDGYTF. In DNA form, the CDR3 reads TGCAGCGCTAGGGTGTACAGGGATGGCTACACCTTC.

The V call is TRBV4-1, the J call TRBJ1-3, with D perhaps TRBD1 (6 bases). CDR1 and CDR2 from the germline V gene are MGHRA and YSYEKL. The CDR3 has 14 amino acids. Trimming left V 1 base short and J 4 bases short, with 8 bases between. CDR3 nucleotides: TGCGCCAGCAGCCAAGCTCAGGGGGGAAACACCATATATTTT. Amino acid sequence: CASSQAQGGNTIYF.

The chain has TRBV7-9 and TRBJ2-7; possible D gene TRBD1, 5 bases. The germline CDR1 and CDR2 sequences are SEHNR and FQNEAQ (reference sequence). With 1 base removed from V and 4 bases from J, the gap between germline ends came to 14 bases. The CDR3 spans 15 residues. The CDR3 loop is CASSLGAGLAYEQYF. The CDR3 nucleotides read TGTGCCAGCAGCTTAGGGGCAGGGTTAGCTTACGAGCAGTACTTC.

This sequence joins TRBV27 and TRBJ1-2; the match to TRBD1 covers 8 bases. V lost 1 base and J lost 7; bases outside the gene matches: 8. This CDR3 region has 15 residues. Germline-derived CDR1 and CDR2 are MNHEY and SMNVEV (reference sequence). This chain's CDR3 is CASSLWGQGAGGYTF. In nucleotides, the CDR3 is TGTGCCAGCAGTTTATGGGGGCAGGGGGCTGGTGGCTACACCTTC.

The chain joins TRBV5-6 to TRBJ2-7, with 11 bases matching TRBD1. The CDR3 extends over 18 amino acids. CDR1 and CDR2 from the germline V gene are SGHDT and YYEEEE. The V segment lost 0 bases and the J segment 0 bases; nucleotides outside the gene matches: 8. The CDR3 region has the DNA TGTGCCAGCAGCTTGGGGACAGGGGGCGCAGTGGACTCCTACGAGCAGTACTTC. Residues: CASSLGTGGAVDSYEQYF.

The chain has TRBV6-5 and TRBJ1-2; possibly TRBD1 for D (5 bases). The V end was cut by 0 bases, the J end by 5 bases, with 7 bases between. Germline V gene data show CDR1 as MNHEY and CDR2 as SVGAGI. This CDR3 spans 13 amino acids. The CDR3 reads CASSYSTEYGYTF. The CDR3, as DNA: TGTGCCAGCAGTTACTCGACAGAGTATGGCTACACCTTC.

The J gene is TRBJ1-5, the V gene TRBV5-5, with D perhaps matching TRBD1 (6 bases). CDR3 size: 16 residues. Germline CDR1 reads SGHKS; CDR2 reads YYEKEE (reference sequence). The V end lost 1 base, the J end lost 7 bases, and 18 bases lay between the germline ends. DNA of the CDR3: TGTGCCAGCAGCTTGTCAGGGGAATTGGGCGGACAGCCCCAGCATTTT. Protein product: CASSLSGELGGQPQHF.

This clone appeared a single time. The chain's CDR3 is CASSFQTGGSVGYTF. The CDR3 DNA follows: TGTGCCAGCAGCTTTCAGACAGGGGGGTCGGTCGGCTACACCTTC. The chain recombines TRBV5-4 with TRBJ1-2; TRBD1 aligns across 9 bases. CDR1 and CDR2 (germline): SGHNT, YYREEE (reference sequence). Unmatched junction bases numbered 10, after V lost 2 bases and J lost 8 bases. CDR3 length: 15 residues.

V usage is TRBV29-1 and J usage is TRBJ1-1; D is unresolved. V was cut by 4 bases and J by 0 bases, with 9 bases left in between. Germline loops: CDR1 SQVTM, CDR2 ANQGSEA. CDR3 length equals 13 residues. The CDR3: CSVVGQMNTEAFF. CDR3 in DNA: TGCAGCGTTGTGGGCCAGATGAACACTGAAGCTTTCTTT.

The chain uses TRBV6-1 and TRBJ2-5; tentative D call: TRBD1 (6 bases). This CDR3 contains 13 residues. Germline CDR1 MNHNS, CDR2 SASEGT. The V end was cut by 6 bases, the J end by 2 bases, with 10 bases between. The CDR3 sequence: CASSGTLQETQYF. The CDR3 DNA follows: TGTGCCAGCAGCGGGACATTACAAGAGACCCAGTACTTC.

V gene TRBV6-5 combines with J gene TRBJ1-1, with a possible D match to TRBD1 (6 bases). The CDR3 extends over 16 amino acids. Germline V gives CDR1 MNHEY, CDR2 SVGAGI. The germline V and J ends were trimmed by 0 bases and 3 bases, with 14 bases remaining between them. The CDR3 protein is CASSYSNRGWDTEAFF. CDR3 DNA: TGTGCCAGCAGTTACTCGAATAGGGGGTGGGACACTGAAGCTTTCTTT.

This chain links TRBV29-1 with TRBJ2-1; 7 bases are shared with TRBD1. CDR1 SQVTM and CDR2 ANQGSEA come from the germline V gene. CDR3 size: 16 residues. V was pared by 1 base and J by 4 bases, with 10 bases of the junction left unmatched. CDR3 nucleotide sequence: TGCAGCGTTGAAGGATACCCCGGGACAGCGTACAATGAGCAGTTCTTC. The encoded protein is CSVEGYPGTAYNEQFF.

The rearrangement links TRBV6-5 to TRBJ2-7; 7 bases align to TRBD1. CDR3 length: 14 amino acids. Germline-derived CDR1 and CDR2 are MNHEY and SVGAGI. After removal of 6 bases from V and 2 bases from J, the junction contained 7 bases not matched to a gene. The CDR3 DNA reads TGTGCCAGCAGGTACCAACAGGGGCCCTACGAGCAGTACTTC. Its protein is CASRYQQGPYEQYF.

V usage is TRBV6-6 and J usage is TRBJ1-5, with D hard to call. V gave up 2 bases and J gave up 4 bases, with 6 bases separating them. Germline lookup yields CDR1 MNHNY and CDR2 SVGAGI (reference sequence). This CDR3 region has 13 residues. The CDR3, as DNA: TGTGCCAGCAGTTACGGGCTGAATCAGCCCCAGCATTTT. Translating gives CASSYGLNQPQHF.

This clone was seen a single time. The chain joins TRBV19 to TRBJ2-5; D may be TRBD1 (5 bases). Trimming shortened V by 5 bases and J by 4 bases, and 11 bases separated the two germline ends. CDR3 length: 13 amino acids. The germline CDR1 and CDR2 sequences are LNHDA and SQIVND (reference sequence). The CDR3 protein is CASSSSRVETQYF. CDR3 nucleotides: TGTGCCAGTAGTTCCTCCAGGGTAGAGACCCAGTACTTC.

This clone has just one count. This chain joins TRBV11-1 and TRBJ1-1; no clear D gene. Trimming took off 4 bases at V and 6 bases at J, with 15 bases between the two ends. Germline CDR1 SGHAT, CDR2 FQDESV (reference sequence). This CDR3 spans 14 amino acids. CDR3 sequence: CASSSIRGRAEAFF. The CDR3 DNA follows: TGTGCCAGCAGCTCGATCCGGGGTCGCGCTGAAGCTTTCTTT.

Here the CDR3 reads CASSYSSGTLPYEQYF. DNA of the CDR3: TGTGCCAGCAGTTACTCGTCCGGGACTCTACCCTACGAGCAGTACTTC. The chain combines TRBV6-6 with TRBJ2-7; tentative D call: TRBD2 (6 bases). Germline assignment: CDR1 MNHNY and CDR2 SVGAGI (reference sequence). The CDR3 length is 16 residues. Trimming took 0 bases from V and 2 from J, leaving 14 bases between them.

This chain uses TRBV10-1 with TRBJ2-5; the D gene is possibly TRBD1 (6 bases). Per germline, CDR1 WNHNN and CDR2 SYGVQD (reference sequence). V gave up 2 bases and J gave up 3 bases, with 16 bases separating them. There are 16 residues in the CDR3. CDR3 DNA sequence: TGCGCCAGCAGTGAGCCTACCGACCACAGGGAAGAGACCCAGTACTTC. Translation gives CASSEPTDHREETQYF.

The V call is TRBV19, the J call TRBJ1-5; D may be TRBD1 (5 bases). V lost 10 bases and J 2 bases, leaving 18 bases between the germline ends. The CDR3 has 15 residues. Per germline, CDR1 LNHDA and CDR2 SQIVND (reference sequence). The CDR3 DNA is TGTGCCACCGGGGGAGGGAGGATGGGCAATCAGCCCCAGCATTTT. Its translation is CATGGGRMGNQPQHF.